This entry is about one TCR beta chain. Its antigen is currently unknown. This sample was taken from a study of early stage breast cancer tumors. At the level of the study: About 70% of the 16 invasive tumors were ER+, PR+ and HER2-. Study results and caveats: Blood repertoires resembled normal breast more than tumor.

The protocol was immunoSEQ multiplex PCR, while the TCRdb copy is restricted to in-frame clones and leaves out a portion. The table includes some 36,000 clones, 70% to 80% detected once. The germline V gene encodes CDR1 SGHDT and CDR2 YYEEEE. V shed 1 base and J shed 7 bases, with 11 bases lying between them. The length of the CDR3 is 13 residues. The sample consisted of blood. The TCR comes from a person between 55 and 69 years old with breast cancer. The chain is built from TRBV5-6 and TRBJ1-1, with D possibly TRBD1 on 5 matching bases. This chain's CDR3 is CASSLLGVDEAFF. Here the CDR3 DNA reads TGTGCCAGCAGCTTGTTAGGGGTTGATGAAGCTTTCTTT.